The rows below give T cell receptor beta chains drawn from one sample of a study of shared clonotypes between healthy human individuals. Profiling relied on immunoSEQ multiplex PCR, and the TCRdb table lists in-frame clones only, not all of them. The table records 550,000 to 800,000 clones, about 74% of them present only once. Sequences were obtained from memory CD4+ T cells sorted from blood. All receptors come from a woman in her twenties or thirties in good health. CDR3s include the opening cysteine and the closing phenylalanine or tryptophan. Each record gives: D gene, J gene, clone size, V gene, CDR3 protein, CDR3 DNA. A D gene is named only where the DNA matches it firmly. Clone size is given for some rows only: seen once, a few or many times, or a class if the clone is expanded.

d_call: NA; j_call: TRBJ2-2; clone_size: NA; v_call: TRBV28; cdr3_aa: CASSLGVSPRATGELFF; cdr3_nt: TGTGCCAGCAGTTTGGGAGTCTCTCCTCGAGCCACCGGGGAGCTGTTTTTT
d_call: TRBD1; j_call: TRBJ2-7; clone_size: NA; v_call: TRBV7-9; cdr3_aa: CASSAEGQGATYEQYF; cdr3_nt: TGTGCCAGCAGCGCCGAGGGGCAGGGGGCTACCTACGAGCAGTACTTC
d_call: NA; j_call: TRBJ2-1; clone_size: NA; v_call: TRBV7-9; cdr3_aa: CASSLPPYNEQFF; cdr3_nt: TGTGCCAGCAGCCTCCCTCCCTACAATGAGCAGTTCTTC
d_call: NA; j_call: TRBJ2-1; clone_size: NA; v_call: TRBV19; cdr3_aa: CASRAREAASAFF; cdr3_nt: TGTGCCAGTAGGGCTAGAGAGGCGGCCTCCGCGTTCTTC
d_call: TRBD1; j_call: TRBJ2-7; clone_size: NA; v_call: TRBV7-8; cdr3_aa: CASSGGQINEQYF; cdr3_nt: TGTGCCAGCAGCGGGGGACAGATCAACGAGCAGTACTTC
d_call: NA; j_call: TRBJ1-1; clone_size: NA; v_call: TRBV15; cdr3_aa: CATSRDINTEAFF; cdr3_nt: TGTGCCACCAGCAGGGACATCAACACTGAAGCTTTCTTT
d_call: NA; j_call: TRBJ2-1; clone_size: NA; v_call: TRBV14; cdr3_aa: CARETAFCSCYNEQFF; cdr3_nt: TGTGCCAGGGAAACAGCGTTTTGTTCATGCTACAATGAGCAGTTCTTC
d_call: NA; j_call: TRBJ1-5; clone_size: NA; v_call: TRBV18; cdr3_aa: CASSPAWGNQPQHF; cdr3_nt: TGTGCCAGCTCACCAGCATGGGGGAATCAGCCCCAGCATTTT
d_call: TRBD1; j_call: TRBJ1-1; clone_size: NA; v_call: TRBV10-3; cdr3_aa: CAIRSTGTGGDYPEAFF; cdr3_nt: TGTGCCATCAGATCTACCGGGACAGGGGGAGACTACCCTGAAGCTTTCTTT
d_call: TRBD1; j_call: TRBJ1-4; clone_size: NA; v_call: TRBV30; cdr3_aa: CASLRGPGEKLFF; cdr3_nt: TGTGCCTCGTTGAGGGGGCCGGGTGAAAAACTGTTTTTT
d_call: NA; j_call: TRBJ2-5; clone_size: NA; v_call: TRBV6-5; cdr3_aa: CASSYSQRETQYF; cdr3_nt: TGTGCCAGCAGTTACTCTCAGCGTGAGACCCAGTACTTC
d_call: TRBD1; j_call: TRBJ1-1; clone_size: NA; v_call: TRBV9; cdr3_aa: CASSDHRGRNTEAFF; cdr3_nt: TGTGCCAGCAGCGACCACAGGGGCCGAAACACTGAAGCTTTCTTT
d_call: TRBD2; j_call: TRBJ2-1; clone_size: NA; v_call: TRBV5-5; cdr3_aa: CASSFRLAGASAYNEQFF; cdr3_nt: TGTGCCAGCAGCTTCAGACTAGCGGGAGCCTCCGCCTACAATGAGCAGTTCTTC
d_call: NA; j_call: TRBJ1-5; clone_size: NA; v_call: TRBV27; cdr3_aa: CASSLWGTDTPSNQPQHF; cdr3_nt: TGTGCCAGCAGTTTATGGGGGACTGACACACCCTCCAATCAGCCCCAGCATTTT
d_call: NA; j_call: TRBJ1-1; clone_size: NA; v_call: TRBV27; cdr3_aa: CASSLNGGAAEAFF; cdr3_nt: TGTGCCAGCAGTTTGAATGGGGGGGCTGCTGAAGCTTTCTTT
d_call: NA; j_call: TRBJ2-5; clone_size: few; v_call: TRBV5-4; cdr3_aa: CASSQTLGVEETQYF; cdr3_nt: TGTGCCAGCAGCCAGACTTTAGGGGTGGAAGAGACCCAGTACTTC
d_call: NA; j_call: TRBJ2-5; clone_size: NA; v_call: TRBV5-1; cdr3_aa: CASSTTGTQETQYF; cdr3_nt: TGCGCCAGCAGCACGACAGGGACTCAAGAGACCCAGTACTTC
d_call: NA; j_call: TRBJ2-3; clone_size: NA; v_call: TRBV5-1; cdr3_aa: CASRMGGVDTDTQYF; cdr3_nt: TGCGCCAGCAGAATGGGGGGAGTGGACACAGATACGCAGTATTTT
d_call: NA; j_call: TRBJ2-7; clone_size: NA; v_call: TRBV27; cdr3_aa: CASTPRGKGGSYEQYF; cdr3_nt: TGTGCCAGCACGCCTCGGGGGAAAGGGGGCTCCTACGAGCAGTACTTC
d_call: NA; j_call: TRBJ2-4; clone_size: NA; v_call: TRBV6-4; cdr3_aa: CASICWSF; cdr3_nt: TGTGCCAGCATCTGTTGGTCCTTC
d_call: NA; j_call: TRBJ1-5; clone_size: NA; v_call: TRBV6-5; cdr3_aa: CASRPDGSNQPQHF; cdr3_nt: TGTGCCAGCAGACCCGACGGAAGCAATCAGCCCCAGCATTTT
d_call: NA; j_call: TRBJ1-4; clone_size: NA; v_call: TRBV19; cdr3_aa: CASSGTVATNEKLFF; cdr3_nt: TGTGCCAGTAGTGGCACGGTGGCAACTAATGAAAAACTGTTTTTT
d_call: NA; j_call: TRBJ1-3; clone_size: NA; v_call: TRBV28; cdr3_aa: CASSSPTPGNTIYF; cdr3_nt: TGTGCCAGCAGTTCCCCCACCCCTGGAAACACCATATATTTT
d_call: TRBD2; j_call: TRBJ2-1; clone_size: NA; v_call: TRBV6-1; cdr3_aa: CASSARLAGTYNEQFF; cdr3_nt: TGTGCCAGCAGTGCCCGACTAGCGGGAACTTACAATGAGCAGTTCTTC
d_call: NA; j_call: TRBJ1-1; clone_size: NA; v_call: TRBV19; cdr3_aa: CASSISLGAEAFF; cdr3_nt: TGTGCCAGTAGTATAAGTCTGGGGGCTGAAGCTTTCTTT
d_call: TRBD2; j_call: TRBJ2-1; clone_size: NA; v_call: TRBV11-3; cdr3_aa: CASSLGLAGYPSSYNEQFF; cdr3_nt: TGTGCCAGCAGCCTGGGACTAGCGGGATACCCGTCCTCCTACAATGAGCAGTTCTTC
d_call: TRBD1; j_call: TRBJ2-1; clone_size: NA; v_call: TRBV28; cdr3_aa: CASSRFNRGPSHEQFF; cdr3_nt: TGTGCCAGCAGCCGATTTAACAGGGGCCCGTCCCATGAGCAGTTCTTC
d_call: TRBD1; j_call: TRBJ2-7; clone_size: NA; v_call: TRBV6-5; cdr3_aa: CASSYRQGLTYEQYF; cdr3_nt: TGTGCCAGCAGTTACCGACAGGGGTTAACGTACGAGCAGTACTTC
d_call: NA; j_call: TRBJ1-3; clone_size: NA; v_call: TRBV7-5; cdr3_aa: CVRSPRTDGNTIYF; cdr3_nt: TGTGTCAGAAGTCCCCGGACTGATGGAAACACCATATATTTT
d_call: TRBD2; j_call: TRBJ2-1; clone_size: NA; v_call: TRBV7-8; cdr3_aa: CASSLRREANYNEQFF; cdr3_nt: TGTGCCAGCAGCTTACGGCGGGAGGCAAACTACAATGAGCAGTTCTTC